This T cell receptor (beta chain) is drawn from a study of T cell changes during pregnancy in multiple sclerosis. Profiling relied on immunoSEQ multiplex PCR, and the TCRdb table lists in-frame clones only, not all of them. The table includes over 45,000 clones, 88% detected once. Comments on this clone: The same CDR3 also results from other DNA sequences found in this sample.

V was trimmed by 3 bases and J by 3 bases, leaving 8 bases between them. Germline CDR1 GTSNPN, CDR2 SVGIG (reference sequence). The CDR3 is 12 amino acids. The sequences come from CD4+ T cells from peripheral blood mononuclear cells, collected in the second trimester of pregnancy. The chain carries TRBV30 and TRBJ1-2; D may be TRBD1 (5 bases). This TCR derives from a female donor with multiple sclerosis, enrolled in a pregnancy study. As DNA, the CDR3 is TGTGCCTGGAGCCTAGGGGACTATGGCTACACCTTC. It translates to CAWSLGDYGYTF. Based on the CDR3 plus reference TRBV30 and TRBJ1-2, the full variable domain is SQTIHQWPATLVQPVGSPLSLECTVEGTSNPNLYWYRQAAGRGLQLLFYSVGIGQISSEVPQNLSASRPQDRQFILSSKKLLLSDSGFYLCAWSLGDYGYTFGSGTRLTVV.